A single sample is the source of the 6 T cell receptor beta chains below, sequenced in a study of shared clonotypes between healthy human individuals. Some clones are missing from TCRdb's copy, which holds only in-frame ones; the method was immunoSEQ multiplex PCR. The sample lists a few million clones, 85% to 95% seen once, with 0.39% in the top ten. Sequenced input: naive CD4+ T cells from PBMCs. Stated subset: CD45RA+ positively selected. The receptors were gathered from a man aged 18 to 30 in good health. Some clones in this sample may be carry-over from other donors' samples.

The chain combines TRBV7-9 with TRBJ2-4; 7 bases fit TRBD2. V shed 2 bases, J shed 1 base, and the junction held 11 bases outside the gene matches. CDR3 size: 18 residues. Germline V gene data show CDR1 as SEHNR and CDR2 as FQNEAQ (reference sequence). The CDR3 reads CASSLPDWRELAKNIQYF. The CDR3 DNA reads TGTGCCAGCAGCTTACCGGACTGGCGGGAGCTTGCCAAAAACATTCAGTACTTC.

The V and J genes are TRBV6-1 and TRBJ2-4, with unresolved D. The CDR3 length is 16 residues. Germline V lookup: CDR1 MNHNS, CDR2 SASEGT. The V and J ends lost 1 base and 0 bases respectively, with 10 bases between them. This CDR3 is CASSEGAGRAKNIQYF. The CDR3 bases are TGTGCCAGCAGTGAAGGGGCAGGTCGAGCCAAAAACATTCAGTACTTC.

The CDR3 nucleotides read TGTGCCTGGAGTTTTGGCACCAATTCACCCCTCCACTTT. It yields the protein CAWSFGTNSPLHF. The chain has TRBV30 and TRBJ1-6, with D unclear. The CDR3 consists of 13 residues. Germline values: CDR1 GTSNPN, CDR2 SVGIG (reference sequence). Trimming shortened V by 2 bases and J by 7 bases, and 9 bases separated the two germline ends.

V gene TRBV18 combines with J gene TRBJ2-2; tentative D call: TRBD1 (5 bases). In germline, CDR1 is KGHSH, CDR2 LQKENI. The CDR3 is made up of 17 amino acids. V was clipped by 2 bases and J by 6 bases, with 19 bases between them. DNA of the CDR3: TGTGCCAGCTCACCAGCCCTCACAGGCACGGGTGCCGGGGAGCTGTTTTTT. This translates into CASSPALTGTGAGELFF.

The chain links TRBV6-1 to TRBJ2-7; the D is unclear. Trimming left V 6 bases short and J 5 bases short, with 20 bases between. CDR1 and CDR2 (germline): MNHNS, SASEGT. This CDR3 is built from 15 residues. Written as DNA, the CDR3 is TGTGCCAGCAGGACTGATTGGGAATTTTGGGACGAGCAGTACTTC. Protein sequence: CASRTDWEFWDEQYF.

This clone was counted a single time. J is TRBJ2-7 and V is TRBV10-3, with D uncertain. CDR3 length: 14 amino acids. The germline V gene encodes CDR1 ENHRY and CDR2 SYGVKD. The V end was cut by 3 bases, the J end by 3 bases, with 12 bases between. CDR3 residues: CAISDEVLSYEQYF. The DNA for the CDR3 is TGTGCCATCAGTGACGAGGTCTTAAGCTACGAGCAGTACTTC.